The 24 T cell receptor beta chains in this list originate from one sample, sequenced in a study of molecular identifiers for immune sequencing clone quantification. TCRdb passed the PCR reads through MiXCR, listing each CDR3 protein once. The sample shows approximately 670,000 distinct CDR3 sequences, roughly 21% of them seen only once. The specimen sequenced was naive CD8+ T cells from blood, with Jurkat cell RNA spiked in. Sample subset: FACS-sorted CD8+CD4-CCR7+CD45RA+ naive T cells. These TCRs come from a human donor in good health. Some libraries in this study had Jurkat cell RNA spiked in.

The rearrangement links TRBV11-2 to TRBJ1-1; a possible D gene is TRBD1 (6 bases). V lost 5 bases, J lost 0 bases, and 13 bases lay in between. This CDR3 region has 15 residues. The V gene's germline CDR1 is SGHAT and CDR2 FQNNGV. CDR3 bases: TGTGCCAGCAGCCTGTGGACAGAAATGAACACTGAAGCTTTCTTT. Translation: CASSLWTEMNTEAFF.

This clonotype was seen only a few times. This sequence may be a read error, since a much larger clone differs from it by one base. The V and J genes are TRBV29-1 and TRBJ1-2; TRBD1 agrees at 7 bases. This CDR3 spans 18 amino acids. Germline V gene lookup returns CDR1 SQVTM and CDR2 ANQGSEA. CDR3 residues: CCVEVPPSTGDLNYGYTF. The CDR3 DNA sequence: TGCTGCGTTGAAGTTCCCCCTTCTACAGGGGACCTTAACTATGGCTACACCTTC.

This clonotype was observed at least ten times. V is TRBV5-6 and J is TRBJ2-3, with 9 bases aligning to TRBD2. Germline CDR1 and CDR2: SGHDT and YYEEEE. CDR3 length equals 16 residues. V shed 1 base and J 8 bases; nucleotides not matched to a gene: 11. The CDR3 nucleotides read TGTGCCAGCAGCTTGCGTCCTAGCGGGGCCGTAGTTACGCAGTATTTT. This codes for CASSLRPSGAVVTQYF. The full variable domain, in which reference TRBV5-6 and TRBJ2-3 provide the parts outside the CDR3, is DAGVTQSPTHLIKTRGQQVTLRCSPKSGHDTVSWYQQALGQGPQFIFQYYEEEERQRGNFPDRFSGHQFPNYSSELNVNALLLGDSALYLCASSLRPSGAVVTQYFGPGTRLTVL.

The rearrangement uses TRBV11-2 and TRBJ2-7, with a tentative D call TRBD2 (6 bases). V was clipped by 6 bases and J by 6 bases, with 24 bases between them. CDR3 length: 16 residues. CDR1 is SGHAT, CDR2 FQNNGV, per germline. The CDR3 reads CASSLEPGTGTCEQYF. In DNA, the CDR3 is TGTGCCAGCAGTCTAGAACCCGGGACTGGGACCTGCGAGCAGTACTTC. Looking up the rest from reference TRBV11-2 and TRBJ2-7 gives the full variable domain: EAGVAQSPRYKIIEKRQSVAFWCNPISGHATLYWYQQILGQGPKLLIQFQNNGVVDDSQLPKDRFSAERLKGVDSTLKIQPAKLEDSAVYLCASSLEPGTGTCEQYFGPGTRLTVT.

This clonotype came up many times. The chain employs TRBV5-6 and TRBJ2-3, with D perhaps matching TRBD2 (6 bases). The CDR3 is 14 amino acids. V was trimmed by 3 bases and J by 5 bases, leaving 13 bases between them. Germline CDR1 SGHDT, CDR2 YYEEEE. CDR3 DNA: TGTGCCAGCAGCTATTCCGGGAGCTTAGATACGCAGTATTTT. It is translated as CASSYSGSLDTQYF.

In its sample, this clonotype was seen a few times. DNA for the CDR3: TGTGCCACCAGTGTCGGGGGATCTAGCACAGATACGCAGTATTTT. Translated, it gives CATSVGGSSTDTQYF. The chain has TRBV24-1 and TRBJ2-3; D is perhaps TRBD2 (6 bases). The germline V gene has CDR1 KGHDR and CDR2 SFDVKD. The CDR3 contains 15 residues. Trimming stripped 5 bases from V and 0 bases from J, with 11 bases between.

Remarks on this clonotype: A much larger clone differs from this one at a single base, so this may be a read error. This CDR3 is missing its conserved last phenylalanine or tryptophan, likely due to a read error. The chain uses TRBV28 and TRBJ1-1; D is perhaps TRBD1 (5 bases). The V gene's germline CDR1 is MDHEN and CDR2 SYDVKM. The CDR3 loop spans 9 amino acids. Trimming took 11 bases from V and 11 from J, leaving 12 bases between them. The CDR3 DNA reads TGTGCCCCCCGGGGGGAGGCTTTCGTT. This encodes CAPRGEAFV.

In this sample, this clonotype turned up many times. The rearrangement uses TRBV20-1 and TRBJ2-5, with D unclear. V lost 1 base to trimming and J lost 0 bases, with 6 bases between them. CDR3 length equals 13 residues. Germline assignment: CDR1 DFQATT and CDR2 SNEGSKA (reference sequence). This CDR3 reads CSARGSDQETQYF. The DNA for the CDR3 is TGCAGTGCTAGAGGAAGTGACCAAGAGACCCAGTACTTC.

Notes on this clonotype: Just one base apart from a much larger clone, this may be a read error. The chain is built from TRBV4-2 and TRBJ2-7, with 7 bases lining up with TRBD2. The CDR3 totals 15 residues. Germline V gives CDR1 LGHNA, CDR2 YNFKEQ. The V segment lost 0 bases and the J segment 6 bases; nucleotides outside the gene matches: 8. The CDR3 is CASSQEVAGACEQYF. The CDR3, as DNA: TGTGCCAGCAGCCAAGAGGTGGCGGGAGCCTGCGAGCAGTACTTC.

This clonotype was detected many times. The chain has TRBV6-2 or TRBV6-3 and TRBJ1-1; no firm D call. This CDR3 has 14 residues. Germline-derived CDR1 and CDR2 are MNHEY and SVGEGT. The V end was cut by 7 bases, the J end by 0 bases, with 12 bases between. Here the CDR3 reads CASTNLQMNTEAFF. CDR3 coding DNA: TGTGCCAGCACCAACCTGCAGATGAACACTGAAGCTTTCTTT.

This clonotype was seen repeatedly, ten times or more. This rearrangement joins TRBV28 to TRBJ2-7; TRBD2 agrees at 7 bases. Germline CDR1 is MDHEN and CDR2 is SYDVKM. CDR3 length: 18 amino acids. Trimming took 6 bases from V and 2 from J; bases not matched to a gene: 19. CDR3 bases: TGTGCCAGCAGCACCCGGGGATTTAATAGCGGGCCTGCCTACGAGCAGTACTTC. This codes for CASSTRGFNSGPAYEQYF.

On this clonotype: A much larger clone sits a single nucleotide away, making a read error possible. The chain combines TRBV27 with TRBJ2-7; TRBD2 matches 7 bases. The CDR3 is 14 residues long. CDR1 is MNHEY, CDR2 SMNVEV, per germline (reference sequence). The CDR3 DNA sequence: TGTGCCAGCAGTTTAGACGGGAGGCACTACGAGCAGCACTTC. Amino acids: CASSLDGRHYEQHF.

A remark on this clonotype: Here the CDR3 omits its conserved ending phenylalanine or tryptophan, so a read error is the likely source. In nucleotides, the CDR3 is TGTGCCAGCTCACTTACTTCGGGATTTGGCTACAATGAGCAGTTCCTC. Its translation is CASSLTSGFGYNEQFL. V and J are TRBV18 and TRBJ2-1, with D possibly matching TRBD2 (5 bases). The CDR3 extends over 16 amino acids. Germline V lookup: CDR1 KGHSH, CDR2 LQKENI. The V gene lost 4 bases and the J gene lost 3 bases, with 16 bases spanning the gap.

Note on this clonotype: With a much larger clone just one base away, this may be a read error. The chain recombines TRBV9 with TRBJ2-3, with 8 bases identical to TRBD2. CDR3 length: 16 residues. The germline CDR1 and CDR2 sequences are SGDLS and YYNGEE. CDR3 nucleotides: TGTGCCGGCAGCGTAGAAGGTAGCGGGAACTCAGATACGCAGTATTTT. Encoded protein: CAGSVEGSGNSDTQYF.

This clonotype occurred many times. The chain carries TRBV7-9 and TRBJ2-1, with TRBD2 identical over 7 bases. CDR3 length: 17 amino acids. Germline V gene lookup returns CDR1 SEHNR and CDR2 FQNEAQ (reference sequence). V shed 5 bases, J shed 0 bases, and the junction held 10 bases outside the gene matches. The CDR3 region is CASSPFTTSDSYNEQFF. CDR3 in DNA: TGTGCCAGCAGCCCCTTCACAACTAGCGACTCCTACAATGAGCAGTTCTTC.

This clonotype was found a few times. This rearrangement joins TRBV7-6 to TRBJ1-2, with 8 positions matching TRBD1. The junction had 8 bases not matched to a gene; V was cut back by 5 bases and J by 6 bases. The germline V gene has CDR1 SGHVS and CDR2 FNYEAQ. The CDR3 spans 14 residues. CDR3 loop: CASSPGGASNGYTF. The CDR3 bases are TGTGCCAGCAGCCCAGGGGGCGCATCTAATGGCTACACCTTC.

In its sample, this clonotype was seen many times. The rearrangement uses TRBV19 and TRBJ1-5, with unresolved D. Germline CDR1 LNHDA, CDR2 SQIVND (reference sequence). Trimming pared 6 bases from V and 3 bases from J, leaving 15 bases between. This CDR3 has 15 residues. The CDR3 reads CASSPSSGVNQPQHF. CDR3 in DNA: TGTGCCAGTAGCCCTTCGAGCGGCGTCAATCAGCCCCAGCATTTT.

This clonotype was observed many times. The chain employs TRBV29-1 and TRBJ2-6; D possibly matches TRBD1 or TRBD2 (5 bases each). CDR1 and CDR2 from the germline V gene are SQVTM and ANQGSEA. Trimming stripped 6 bases from V and 1 base from J, with 16 bases between. CDR3 size: 16 residues. CDR3 in DNA: TGCAGCGTCGACAGCGGAAGTTTGTCTGGGGCCAACGTCCTGACTTTC. This codes for CSVDSGSLSGANVLTF.

This clonotype was found many times. The chain employs TRBV28 and TRBJ1-2; D gene uncertain. Trimming took off 2 bases at V and 5 bases at J, with 3 bases between the two ends. The CDR3 runs to 11 residues. Germline V lookup: CDR1 MDHEN, CDR2 SYDVKM. The CDR3 sequence is CASSLSYGYTF. In nucleotides, the CDR3 is TGTGCCAGCAGTTTAAGTTATGGCTACACCTTC.

In regard to this clonotype: A read error is possible here, since a much larger clone lies one base away. The chain uses TRBV19 and TRBJ2-2; tentative D call: TRBD1 (7 bases). CDR1 is LNHDA and CDR2 is SQIVND in the germline V gene (reference sequence). The CDR3 spans 15 residues. The CDR3 here is CASSMRQGYTGGLFF. The CDR3 DNA reads as TGTGCCAGTAGTATGAGACAGGGCTATACCGGGGGGCTGTTTTTT.

Comment on this clonotype: One base away lies a much larger clone, so this may be a sequencing read error. The CDR3 is CASSQGKKSPEQFF. CDR3 DNA sequence: TGCGCCAGCAGCCAAGGTAAAAAGTCCCCTGAGCAGTTCTTC. The chain is built from TRBV4-3 and TRBJ2-1; unclear D gene. Germline CDR1 is LGHNA and CDR2 is YSLEER. The CDR3 has 14 amino acids. V was cut by 1 base and J by 9 bases, with 13 bases left in between.

This clonotype was observed at least ten times. CDR3 DNA: TGTGCCAGCAGTTACTCAGGACAGGGCGACGAGCAGTACTTC. It yields the protein CASSYSGQGDEQYF. The rearrangement joins TRBV6-5 to TRBJ2-7; 8 nucleotides align to TRBD1. CDR1 MNHEY and CDR2 SVGAGI come from the germline V gene. Trimming cost V 0 bases and J 5 bases; bases outside gene matches: 3. The CDR3 length is 14 residues.

This chain uses TRBV9 with TRBJ2-7, with D tentatively TRBD1 (5 bases). The CDR3 runs to 16 residues. CDR1 and CDR2 from the germline V gene are SGDLS and YYNGEE. V lost 5 bases, J lost 3 bases, and 21 bases lay in between. CDR3 loop: CASRKWGETPYYEQYF. The CDR3 DNA sequence: TGTGCCAGCAGGAAATGGGGCGAAACCCCCTACTACGAGCAGTACTTC.

This clonotype was observed at least ten times. The chain is built from TRBV20-1 and TRBJ2-5, with D possibly TRBD1 on 5 matching bases. Trimming removed 0 bases from V and 2 bases from J, with 13 bases in between. This CDR3 spans 15 amino acids. Germline assignment: CDR1 DFQATT and CDR2 SNEGSKA (reference sequence). CDR3 sequence: CSARDRRQPQETQYF. The CDR3 DNA reads as TGCAGTGCTAGAGATAGGCGACAGCCGCAAGAGACCCAGTACTTC.